These 27 T cell receptor beta chains were sequenced from one sample in a study of beta chain features in type 1 diabetes. As every portion of the isolated RNA was reverse transcribed, the sequencing read expressed TCRB transcripts. Here immunoSEQ multiplex PCR was the method, and the copy in TCRdb shows in-frame clones only, minus some. The data contain tens of thousands of clones, 30% to 40% of them singletons. Specimen: stem cell memory CD4+ T cells from blood. These receptors all come from a woman between 18 and 29 years old in good health.

Only a few counts were recorded for this clone. The J gene is TRBJ2-6, the V gene TRBV19; the D gene is possibly TRBD2 (5 bases). This CDR3 region has 15 residues. The germline V gene has CDR1 LNHDA and CDR2 SQIVND (reference sequence). The V gene lost 2 bases and the J gene lost 0 bases, with 5 bases spanning the gap. The CDR3 DNA follows: TGTGCCAGTAGTATACGGGGCTCTGGGGCCAACGTCCTGACTTTC. Translated, it gives CASSIRGSGANVLTF.

Here the CDR3 DNA reads TGTGCCAGCAGCAGCAGGGACAGGGAGGATGAAAAACTGTTTTTT. Residues: CASSSRDREDEKLFF. The chain couples TRBV9 to TRBJ1-4; 9 nucleotides match TRBD1. V was clipped by 4 bases and J by 6 bases; unmatched bases: 7. Germline V gene data show CDR1 as SGDLS and CDR2 as YYNGEE. The CDR3 length is 15 residues.

This sequence joins TRBV2 and TRBJ2-5; no clear D. From germline, CDR1 is SNHLY and CDR2 FYNNEI. Trimming removed 2 bases at V and 5 bases at J, with 9 bases between. This CDR3 spans 13 amino acids. The CDR3 DNA sequence: TGTGCCAGCAGTGAAACCCCTAGGGAGACCCAGTACTTC. Translating gives CASSETPRETQYF.

In its sample, this clone was seen a few times. The gene calls are TRBV5-1 and TRBJ2-7; TRBD2 agrees at 9 bases. Germline assignment: CDR1 SGHRS and CDR2 YFSETQ. Trimming took 0 bases from V and 7 from J; bases not matched to a gene: 14. This CDR3 region has 17 residues. This CDR3 reads CASSLGPASGIFREQYF. The CDR3 DNA sequence: TGCGCCAGCAGCTTGGGGCCGGCTAGCGGGATATTCAGGGAGCAGTACTTC.

The chain combines TRBV4-3 with TRBJ1-6; 8 nucleotides line up with TRBD1. CDR1 and CDR2 (germline): LGHNA, YSLEER. The V and J ends lost 2 bases and 5 bases, in that order; junction bases with no gene match: 5. This CDR3 is 16 amino acids long. The CDR3 nucleotides are TGCGCCAGCAGCCAAACTAAGGACAGGGATAATTCACCCCTCCACTTT. Amino acids: CASSQTKDRDNSPLHF.

This clone was seen a handful of times. This CDR3 reads CASSPGLAGDTGELFF. CDR3 DNA: TGTGCCAGCTCACCGGGGCTAGCGGGAGACACCGGGGAGCTGTTTTTT. J is TRBJ2-2 and V is TRBV18; TRBD2 matches at 10 bases. The V and J ends lost 3 bases and 3 bases, in that order; junction bases with no gene match: 4. This CDR3 comprises 16 residues. Germline V gives CDR1 KGHSH, CDR2 LQKENI.

A few counts support this clone. This chain joins TRBV7-9 and TRBJ2-7; 7 bases match TRBD1. The germline V gene has CDR1 SEHNR and CDR2 FQNEAQ (reference sequence). This CDR3 spans 15 amino acids. V was clipped by 1 base and J by 2 bases; unmatched bases: 5. CDR3 in DNA: TGTGCCAGCAGCTTAGGCCGGGACAGTACCTACGAGCAGTACTTC. This encodes CASSLGRDSTYEQYF.

On this clone: A junction end diverges from the germline sequence, so it may reflect a read error. This chain connects TRBV18 to TRBJ2-3; TRBD1 is a possible D gene (5 bases). CDR3 size: 15 residues. The germline CDR1 and CDR2 sequences are KGHSH and LQKENI. The CDR3 loop reads CPSSPGRGSADTQYF. The CDR3 nucleotides are TGTCCCAGCTCACCAGGAAGGGGAAGTGCAGATACGCAGTATTTT.

This chain links TRBV6-5 with TRBJ2-7, with D perhaps matching TRBD1 (5 bases). V lost 5 bases and J 2 bases, leaving 13 bases between the germline ends. The CDR3 has 14 amino acids. Germline CDR1 reads MNHEY; CDR2 reads SVGAGI. The CDR3 sequence is CASSKTVVTYEQYF. The CDR3 DNA reads TGTGCCAGCAGTAAGACAGTTGTTACCTACGAGCAGTACTTC.

In its sample, this clone was seen a few times. The J gene is TRBJ2-1, the V gene TRBV7-9; D perhaps matches TRBD1 (6 bases). Germline CDR1 reads SEHNR; CDR2 reads FQNEAQ (reference sequence). The CDR3 has 14 residues. V lost 1 base, J lost 4 bases, and 8 bases lay in between. CDR3 region: CASSLETGYNEQFF. In DNA form, the CDR3 reads TGTGCCAGCAGCTTAGAGACAGGATACAATGAGCAGTTCTTC.

The V and J genes are TRBV2 and TRBJ2-3; TRBD2 matches 12 bases. Per germline, CDR1 SNHLY and CDR2 FYNNEI. The CDR3 covers 14 residues. Trimming took 9 bases from V and 5 from J; bases not matched to a gene: 6. The CDR3 is CARQTSGGGDTQYF. The DNA for the CDR3 is TGTGCCAGACAGACTAGCGGGGGTGGAGATACGCAGTATTTT. The variable domain in full, with the rest retrieved from reference TRBV2 and TRBJ2-3, is EPEVTQTPSHQVTQMGQEVILRCVPISNHLYFYWYRQILGQKVEFLVSFYNNEISEKSEIFDDQFSVERPDGSNFTLKIRSTKLEDSAMYFCARQTSGGGDTQYFGPGTRLTVL.

The V gene is TRBV2, the J gene TRBJ1-5, with 7 nucleotides matching TRBD1. Germline assignment: CDR1 SNHLY and CDR2 FYNNEI. Trimming at V came to 5 bases and at J to 7 bases, leaving 8 bases not matched to a gene. The CDR3 is made up of 14 amino acids. The CDR3 is CASSPGTVGQPQHF. In DNA form, the CDR3 reads TGTGCCAGCAGTCCTGGGACAGTTGGCCAGCCCCAGCATTTT. The whole variable domain, remainder taken from reference TRBV2 and TRBJ1-5, is EPEVTQTPSHQVTQMGQEVILRCVPISNHLYFYWYRQILGQKVEFLVSFYNNEISEKSEIFDDQFSVERPDGSNFTLKIRSTKLEDSAMYFCASSPGTVGQPQHFGDGTRLSIL.

The chain joins TRBV5-1 to TRBJ2-1; TRBD2 matches 7 bases. V lost 7 bases, J lost 2 bases, and 6 bases stayed unmatched. Per germline, CDR1 SGHRS and CDR2 YFSETQ. The CDR3 sequence is 14 residues long. The CDR3 coding sequence is TGCGCCAGCTCACGGGGGGAAGCCTACAATGAGCAGTTCTTC. Translating it yields CASSRGEAYNEQFF.

This clone showed up many times. The rearrangement uses TRBV7-9 and TRBJ1-6; no firm D call. CDR1 and CDR2 from the germline V gene are SEHNR and FQNEAQ (reference sequence). The CDR3 has 11 residues. V lost 5 bases and J 7 bases, leaving 3 bases between the germline ends. In nucleotides, the CDR3 is TGTGCCAGCAGCCAAAATTCACCCCTCCACTTT. Residues: CASSQNSPLHF.

The rearrangement joins TRBV7-2 to TRBJ2-5; 10 bases match TRBD2. This CDR3 region has 13 residues. Per the germline V gene, CDR1 is SGHTA and CDR2 is FQGNSA. Losses at the gene ends were 4 bases for V and 6 bases for J; bases not matched to a gene: 2. The CDR3 DNA sequence: TGTGCCAGCAGCTCTAGCGGGAGAAAGACCCAGTACTTC. Its protein product is CASSSSGRKTQYF.

The V and J genes are TRBV5-1 and TRBJ1-1; 7 bases agree with TRBD1. Germline V lookup: CDR1 SGHRS, CDR2 YFSETQ. The CDR3 has 15 amino acids. With V trimmed by 4 bases and J by 1 base, 7 bases remained unmatched. CDR3 amino acids: CASSQGTDRNTEAFF. DNA for the CDR3: TGCGCCAGCAGCCAAGGGACAGACCGGAACACTGAAGCTTTCTTT.

This clone has a count of ten or more. In the same sample, other DNA sequences code for this CDR3. This chain links TRBV18 with TRBJ2-7; no reliable D call. Germline V gene data show CDR1 as KGHSH and CDR2 as LQKENI. V shed 3 bases and J shed 0 bases, with 6 bases lying between them. The CDR3 has 13 residues. This CDR3 reads CASSPPSSYEQYF. CDR3 in DNA: TGTGCCAGCTCACCGCCTAGCTCCTACGAGCAGTACTTC. Together with reference TRBV18 and TRBJ2-7, the CDR3 gives the full variable domain: NAGVMQNPRHLVRRRGQEARLRCSPMKGHSHVYWYRQLPEEGLKFMVYLQKENIIDESGMPKERFSAEFPKEGPSILRIQQVVRGDSAAYFCASSPPSSYEQYFGPGTRLTVT.

The rearrangement uses TRBV30 and TRBJ1-1; D remains unclear. This CDR3 spans 11 amino acids. The ends were cut back, 0 bases at V and 11 bases at J, with 10 bases in the middle. Germline assignment: CDR1 GTSNPN and CDR2 SVGIG (reference sequence). CDR3 bases: TGTGCCTGGAGTGTCGGCCCCGGGGCTTTCTTT. It yields the protein CAWSVGPGAFF.

The chain is built from TRBV6-5 and TRBJ2-7; TRBD2 matches 9 bases. Germline V gene lookup returns CDR1 MNHEY and CDR2 SVGAGI. J was trimmed by 4 bases and V by 2 bases; bases with no gene match: 6. The CDR3 runs 15 residues. CDR3 loop: CASSYEVAGVYEQYF. The CDR3 nucleotides are TGTGCCAGCAGTTACGAGGTAGCGGGAGTTTACGAGCAGTACTTC.

This chain joins TRBV4-1 and TRBJ1-2; D is possibly TRBD1 (5 bases). The germline V gene has CDR1 MGHRA and CDR2 YSYEKL. There are 16 residues in the CDR3. Trimming removed 2 bases from V and 8 bases from J, with 21 bases in between. CDR3 DNA: TGCGCCAGCAGCCAACAACTTCAGGGTTCCCTTGGCGGCTACACCTTC. Translating it yields CASSQQLQGSLGGYTF.

This clone appeared a few times. The chain carries TRBV18 and TRBJ2-7; 8 nucleotides match TRBD1. Trimming took 5 bases from V and 6 from J; bases not matched to a gene: 3. Looked up from germline, CDR1 is KGHSH and CDR2 is LQKENI. CDR3 length: 12 residues. The CDR3 spells CASSDRGPEQYF. CDR3 DNA sequence: TGTGCCAGCTCAGACAGGGGCCCCGAGCAGTACTTC.

The rearrangement joins TRBV5-1 to TRBJ2-7; weak D call: TRBD1 (6 bases). V lost 2 bases to trimming and J lost 3 bases, with 9 bases between them. CDR3 length: 13 amino acids. Germline V gene lookup returns CDR1 SGHRS and CDR2 YFSETQ. The CDR3 loop reads CASSLGDNYEQYF. The CDR3 DNA follows: TGCGCCAGCAGCTTAGGGGACAACTACGAGCAGTACTTC. Based on the CDR3 plus reference TRBV5-1 and TRBJ2-7, the full variable domain is KAGVTQTPRYLIKTRGQQVTLSCSPISGHRSVSWYQQTPGQGLQFLFEYFSETQRNKGNFPGRFSGRQFSNSRSEMNVSTLELGDSALYLCASSLGDNYEQYFGPGTRLTVT.

Note on this clone: The sample holds other DNA sequences that translate to the same CDR3. The genes are TRBV5-6 and TRBJ2-5; D is ambiguous. The CDR3 is made up of 12 amino acids. Germline V gives CDR1 SGHDT, CDR2 YYEEEE. V lost 0 bases, J lost 5 bases, and 5 bases lay in between. The CDR3 sequence: CASSLAVETQYF. The DNA of the CDR3 is TGTGCCAGCAGCTTGGCCGTGGAGACCCAGTACTTC. Full variable domain (remainder filled in from reference TRBV5-6 and TRBJ2-5): DAGVTQSPTHLIKTRGQQVTLRCSPKSGHDTVSWYQQALGQGPQFIFQYYEEEERQRGNFPDRFSGHQFPNYSSELNVNALLLGDSALYLCASSLAVETQYFGPGTRLLVL.

This sequence joins TRBV7-2 and TRBJ2-1; 9 positions match TRBD1. V lost 5 bases to trimming and J lost 6 bases; unmatched junction nucleotides: 2. Germline CDR1 reads SGHTA; CDR2 reads FQGNSA. The CDR3 is 13 residues long. The CDR3 reads CASSPDRGNEQFF. CDR3 DNA sequence: TGTGCCAGCAGCCCGGACAGGGGCAATGAGCAGTTCTTC.

V usage is TRBV5-6 and J usage is TRBJ2-2; 8 positions agree with TRBD2. The V and J ends lost 0 bases and 3 bases, in that order; junction bases with no gene match: 4. Per germline, CDR1 SGHDT and CDR2 YYEEEE. The CDR3 runs to 16 residues. CDR3 region: CASSLDTSGYTGELFF. DNA of the CDR3: TGTGCCAGCAGCTTGGATACTAGCGGCTACACCGGGGAGCTGTTTTTT.

The chain links TRBV20-1 to TRBJ2-7; D ambiguous. CDR1 DFQATT and CDR2 SNEGSKA come from the germline V gene (reference sequence). The CDR3 has 11 residues. V dropped 5 bases and J dropped 7 bases, with 12 bases sitting between them. CDR3 protein: CSAEVRGEQYF. The CDR3 nucleotides read TGCAGTGCTGAGGTTAGAGGTGAGCAGTACTTC.

J is TRBJ2-1 and V is TRBV19, with D perhaps TRBD1 (6 bases). The CDR3 covers 18 residues. Trimming removed 5 bases at V and 0 bases at J, with 20 bases between. Germline V CDR1 and CDR2: LNHDA, SQIVND (reference sequence). CDR3 sequence reads: CASSRARGDSVSYNEQFF. The CDR3 DNA sequence: TGTGCCAGTAGTCGGGCCAGGGGAGACTCCGTCTCCTACAATGAGCAGTTCTTC.